These T cell receptor beta chains were read from a single sample in a study of T cell repertoires in cytomegalovirus infection. TCRdb itself ran the reads through MiXCR, one entry per CDR3 protein. The sample carries about 310,000 distinct CDR3 sequences, around 25% recorded once. These TCRs' antigens remain unknown. This material consisted of cultured PBMCs, taken from culture after CMV antigen stimulation. These receptors all stem from a human donor in good health (CMV status not recorded). Some clones in this sample may be carry-over from other donors' samples. CDR3s include the opening cysteine and the closing phenylalanine or tryptophan. Size is stated for part of the rows, as once, few or many counts, or as a class when the clone is expanded.

12,-,TRBV12-3/TRBV12-4,CASSLARGEAFF
16,few,TRBV10-3,CALRTSGSGEAGELFF
16,few,TRBV2,CASSEGSGSSYNEQFF
14,few,TRBV5-4,CASSLGTVNEKLFF
13,-,TRBV27,CASSLGPQNIQYF
14,few,TRBV19,CASSHRTALGEQFF
15,many,TRBV7-2,CASSSVPDLRYEQYF
13,-,TRBV20-1,CSAAGQGAKEQYF
17,-,TRBV15,CATSRDSFGSSYNEQFF
17,-,TRBV6-5,CASSYSRTEISGNTIYF